This TCR beta chain was found in a study of shared clonotypes between healthy human individuals. With respect to this clone: Other DNA variants within this sample encode the same CDR3.

The CDR3 has 13 residues. V dropped 1 base and J dropped 2 bases, with 5 bases sitting between them. Germline-derived CDR1 and CDR2 are MGHRA and YSYEKL. Generated by immunoSEQ multiplex PCR, the TCRdb table keeps only in-frame clones and is missing some. The sample shows about 480,000 clones, around 79% of them seen only once. Sequencing was carried out using PBMCs. The chain joins TRBV4-1 to TRBJ2-5; D ambiguous. The sequence was collected from a woman in her thirties or forties in good health. Some clones in this sample may be carry-over from other donors' samples. The CDR3 nucleotides are TGCGCCAGCAGCCAAGGACCTCAAGAGACCCAGTACTTC. This codes for CASSQGPQETQYF.